Listed below are T cell receptor beta chains from one sample, sequenced in a study of blood T cell repertoires in COVID-19. The repertoire was sequenced with immunoSEQ multiplex PCR; TCRdb's copy has only in-frame clones and lacks some. The profile shows approximately 300,000 clones, about 93% of them singletons. Sequenced input: peripheral blood. Receptors were obtained from a woman aged 25 to 45 with COVID-19, enrolled during active disease. Each CDR3 is given with its conserved first and last residue. The D gene is left open where the match is weak. Not all rows give a size; the values are once, few, many and, for expanded clones, a class.

cdr3_length j_call d_call clone_size v_call cdr3_aa cdr3_nt
16 TRBJ2-7 TRBD1 - TRBV7-9 CASSFPPTGRTYEQYF TGTGCCAGCAGCTTCCCCCCGACAGGGCGAACCTACGAGCAGTACTTC
15 TRBJ1-6 TRBD1 - TRBV30 CAWQHPGQGGSPLHF TGTGCCTGGCAGCACCCGGGACAGGGAGGCTCACCCCTCCACTTT
10 TRBJ1-1 - - TRBV30 CAWTSPGAFF TGTGCCTGGACTTCACCCGGGGCTTTCTTT
16 TRBJ1-2 - - TRBV5-6 CASSFPTVKISAGYTF TGTGCCAGCAGCTTCCCGACAGTTAAGATATCCGCTGGCTACACCTTC
16 TRBJ1-5 - - TRBV19 CASSSEDIAPNQPQHF TGTGCCAGTAGTAGCGAGGACATTGCACCTAATCAGCCCCAGCATTTT
13 TRBJ1-4 - - TRBV5-1 CASSLGGHEKLFF TGCGCCAGCAGCTTGGGGGGCCATGAAAAACTGTTTTTT
17 TRBJ2-3 TRBD2 - TRBV28 CASSLRLAAVLTDTQYF TGTGCCAGCAGTCTGCGACTAGCGGCGGTCCTTACAGATACGCAGTATTTT
16 TRBJ2-2 TRBD2 - TRBV9 CASRPTSGANTGELFF TGTGCCAGCAGACCAACTAGCGGTGCGAACACCGGGGAGCTGTTTTTT
15 TRBJ1-1 - - TRBV11-2 CASSAQGTWNTEAFF TGTGCCAGCAGCGCTCAGGGGACCTGGAACACTGAAGCTTTCTTT
16 TRBJ1-1 - - TRBV5-1 CASSPLAAAAYTEAFF TGCGCCAGCAGCCCCCTAGCGGCGGCAGCCTACACTGAAGCTTTCTTT
14 TRBJ1-3 - - TRBV5-6 CASSSTGAGNTIYF TGTGCCAGCAGCTCCACAGGAGCCGGAAACACCATATATTTT
15 TRBJ2-2 TRBD2 - TRBV9 CASSKSGSGAGELFF TGTGCCAGCAGCAAGAGCGGGAGTGGGGCCGGGGAGCTGTTTTTT
15 TRBJ2-4 TRBD2 - TRBV6-5 CASKNGEAGGAREYF TGTGCCAGCAAAAACGGGGAGGCGGGAGGGGCGAGAGAGTACTTC
16 TRBJ2-5 TRBD2 - TRBV4-1 CASSLQTSGSGETQYF TGCGCCAGCAGCCTTCAGACTAGCGGGAGTGGAGAGACCCAGTACTTC
15 TRBJ1-3 TRBD1 - TRBV5-6 CASSRYRGHGNTIYF TGTGCCAGCAGCCGCTACAGGGGACATGGAAACACCATATATTTT
14 TRBJ2-7 TRBD1 - TRBV19 CASTAGTGVGEQYF TGTGCCAGTACCGCCGGGACAGGGGTTGGGGAGCAGTACTTC
15 TRBJ2-7 TRBD2 - TRBV6-5 CASRMTSGMLHEQYF TGTGCCAGCAGAATGACTAGCGGGATGCTTCACGAGCAGTACTTC
17 TRBJ2-5 TRBD2 - TRBV11-2 CASSLDLTSGKGETQYF TGTGCCAGCAGCTTAGATCTAACTAGCGGGAAAGGGGAGACCCAGTACTTC
11 TRBJ2-4 - - TRBV28 CASRLLVIQYF TGTGCCAGCAGGCTCCTAGTCATTCAGTACTTC
13 TRBJ2-7 - - TRBV18 CASSPGPNYEQYF TGTGCCAGCTCACCGGGCCCTAACTACGAGCAGTACTTC
14 TRBJ1-1 - - TRBV18 CASSLDRTNTEAFF TGTGCCAGCTCATTGGACAGAACCAACACTGAAGCTTTCTTT
11 TRBJ2-4 - once TRBV29-1 CSAGPADIQYF TGCAGCGCTGGGCCCGCCGACATTCAGTACTTC
14 TRBJ2-1 TRBD2 - TRBV30 CAWAGLAVYNEQFF TGTGCCTGGGCTGGGCTAGCGGTTTACAATGAGCAGTTCTTC
14 TRBJ2-5 - - TRBV27 CASSLGGNQETQYF TGTGCCAGCAGTTTAGGCGGGAACCAAGAGACCCAGTACTTC
17 TRBJ2-7 TRBD1 - TRBV2 CASSVFRDSLIHYEQYF TGTGCCAGCAGTGTATTTCGGGACAGTCTAATACACTACGAGCAGTACTTC
13 TRBJ1-2 - - TRBV30 CAWSDGREYGYTF TGTGCCTGGAGTGATGGCAGGGAATATGGCTACACCTTC
17 TRBJ2-2 TRBD2 - TRBV5-6 CASSRGLAGGNTGELFF TGTGCCAGCAGCAGGGGACTAGCGGGAGGGAACACCGGGGAGCTGTTTTTT
14 TRBJ1-2 - - TRBV27 CASSGDPGTYGYTF TGTGCCAGCAGTGGAGATCCGGGAACATATGGCTACACCTTC
15 TRBJ1-2 TRBD1 - TRBV5-4 CASSPLGQGSYGYTF TGTGCCAGCAGCCCACTGGGACAGGGAAGCTATGGCTACACCTTC
14 TRBJ2-7 TRBD1 - TRBV5-1 CASSPGTASYEQYF TGCGCCAGCAGCCCAGGGACAGCCAGCTACGAGCAGTACTTC
16 TRBJ1-1 - - TRBV9 CASSVVGEGMTTEAFF TGTGCCAGCAGCGTAGTGGGGGAGGGGATGACCACTGAAGCTTTCTTT
12 TRBJ2-7 - many TRBV27 CASSVQGHEQYF TGTGCCAGCAGTGTACAGGGCCACGAGCAGTACTTC
16 TRBJ2-1 TRBD1 - TRBV28 CASSLLRQGSTNEQFF TGTGCCAGCAGTTTACTACGACAGGGGTCGACGAATGAGCAGTTCTTC
14 TRBJ2-5 TRBD2 once TRBV7-8 CASRPGGAQETQYF TGTGCCAGCAGACCGGGAGGAGCCCAAGAGACCCAGTACTTC
20 TRBJ1-6 - few TRBV27 CASSLTPPKAGASYNSPLHF TGTGCCAGCAGTCTAACTCCCCCAAAGGCGGGGGCCTCCTATAATTCACCCCTCCACTTT
13 TRBJ2-1 - once TRBV10-1 CASSGQLAGEQFF TGCGCCAGCAGTGGCCAACTAGCAGGGGAGCAGTTCTTC
13 TRBJ2-1 - once TRBV5-4 CASTFPGNNEQFF TGTGCCAGCACCTTTCCAGGGAACAATGAGCAGTTCTTC
12 TRBJ1-4 - once TRBV13 CASSHPREKLFF TGTGCCAGCAGTCACCCGCGGGAAAAACTGTTTTTT
14 TRBJ2-7 TRBD1 - TRBV19 CASSTGQGSYEQYF TGTGCCAGTAGTACCGGACAGGGGAGCTACGAGCAGTACTTC
13 TRBJ2-3 - - TRBV19 CASSLQVTDTQYF TGTGCCAGTAGTCTACAGGTCACAGATACGCAGTATTTT